This T cell receptor (beta chain) appears in the sequencing data of a study of OX40 agonist ivuxolimab in advanced cancers. Produced via immunoSEQ multiplex PCR; TCRdb's table is partial and in-frame only. This repertoire shows about 53,000 clones, 70% to 90% found once; its top ten account for 1.5%. Study-level findings and limits: Among some nonresponders, normalized T-cell clonal expansion was also low.

This CDR3 comprises 16 residues. V lost 0 bases to trimming and J lost 1 base, with 10 bases between them. Germline V gene data show CDR1 as SGHRS and CDR2 as YFSETQ. A word on this clone: Its specificity is not known.

This sequence joins TRBV5-1 and TRBJ2-2; no clear D gene. This receptor was obtained from an adult with an advanced solid tumor such as melanoma, head and neck, liver or kidney cancer. The material sequenced was CD4+ or CD8+ T cells sorted from blood, taken in a trial of the OX40 agonist ivuxolimab. The CDR3 DNA reads as TGCGCCAGCAGCTTGGCCCGTCAGCGGAACACCGGGGAGCTGTTTTTT. Translation gives CASSLARQRNTGELFF.